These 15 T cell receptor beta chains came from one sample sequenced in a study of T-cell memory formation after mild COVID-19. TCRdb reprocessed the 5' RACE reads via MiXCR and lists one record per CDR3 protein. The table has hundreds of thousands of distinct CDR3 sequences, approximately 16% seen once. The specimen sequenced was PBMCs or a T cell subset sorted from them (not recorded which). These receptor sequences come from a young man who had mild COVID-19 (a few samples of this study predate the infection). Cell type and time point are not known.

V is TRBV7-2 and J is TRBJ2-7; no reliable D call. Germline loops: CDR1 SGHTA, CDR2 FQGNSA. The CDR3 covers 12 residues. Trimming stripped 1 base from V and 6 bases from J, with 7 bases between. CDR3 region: CASSLVTGEQYV. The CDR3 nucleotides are TGTGCCAGCAGCTTAGTAACGGGCGAGCAGTACGTC.

The CDR3 protein is CASSLVSADYGYTF. The DNA of the CDR3 is TGCGCCAGCAGCTTGGTCTCAGCTGACTATGGCTACACCTTC. The chain recombines TRBV5-1 with TRBJ1-2; D unclear. CDR3 size: 14 residues. Germline V CDR1 and CDR2: SGHRS, YFSETQ. V lost 0 bases and J lost 3, with 9 bases in between.

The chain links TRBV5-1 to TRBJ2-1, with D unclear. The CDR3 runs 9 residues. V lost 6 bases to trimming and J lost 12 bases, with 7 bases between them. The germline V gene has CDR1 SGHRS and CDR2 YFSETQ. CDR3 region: CASTYPQFF. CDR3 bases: TGCGCCAGCACCTACCCGCAGTTCTTC.

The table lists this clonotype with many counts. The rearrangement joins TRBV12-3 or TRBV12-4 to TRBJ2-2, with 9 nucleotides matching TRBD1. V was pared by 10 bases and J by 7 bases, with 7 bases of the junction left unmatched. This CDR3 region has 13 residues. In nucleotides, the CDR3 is TGTGCCACCCGGGACAGGGAGGGCGGGGAGCTGTTTTTT. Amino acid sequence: CATRDREGGELFF.

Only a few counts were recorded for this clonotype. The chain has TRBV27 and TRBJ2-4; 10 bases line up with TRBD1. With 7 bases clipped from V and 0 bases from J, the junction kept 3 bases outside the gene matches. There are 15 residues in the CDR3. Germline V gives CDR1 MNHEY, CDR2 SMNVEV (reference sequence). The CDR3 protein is CASTGQGLAKNIQYF. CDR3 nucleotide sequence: TGTGCCAGCACGGGACAGGGGCTAGCCAAAAACATTCAGTACTTC.

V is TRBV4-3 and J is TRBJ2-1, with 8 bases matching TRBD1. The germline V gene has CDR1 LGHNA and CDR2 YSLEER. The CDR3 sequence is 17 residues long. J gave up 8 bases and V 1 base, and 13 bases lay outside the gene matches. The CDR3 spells CASSQGQGKWKMDEQFF. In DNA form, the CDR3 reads TGCGCCAGCAGCCAAGGACAGGGGAAGTGGAAGATGGATGAGCAGTTCTTC.

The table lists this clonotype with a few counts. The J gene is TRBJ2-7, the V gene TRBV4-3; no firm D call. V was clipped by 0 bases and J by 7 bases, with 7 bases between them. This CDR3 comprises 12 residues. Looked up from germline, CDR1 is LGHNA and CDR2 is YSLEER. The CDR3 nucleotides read TGCGCCAGCAGCCAAGAGGGTGGGGAGCAGTACTTC. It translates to CASSQEGGEQYF.

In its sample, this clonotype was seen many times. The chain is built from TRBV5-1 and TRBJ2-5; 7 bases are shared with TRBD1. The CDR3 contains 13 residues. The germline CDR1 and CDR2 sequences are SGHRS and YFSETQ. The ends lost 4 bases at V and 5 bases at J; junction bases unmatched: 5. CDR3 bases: TGCGCCAGCAGCCTAACAGGGGACGAGACCCAGTACTTC. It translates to CASSLTGDETQYF.

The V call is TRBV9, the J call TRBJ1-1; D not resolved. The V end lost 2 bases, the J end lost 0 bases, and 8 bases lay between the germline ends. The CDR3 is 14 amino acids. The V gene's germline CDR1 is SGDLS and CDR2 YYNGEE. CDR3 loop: CASSVEGLNTEAFF. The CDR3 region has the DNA TGTGCCAGCAGCGTTGAAGGGTTGAACACTGAAGCTTTCTTT.

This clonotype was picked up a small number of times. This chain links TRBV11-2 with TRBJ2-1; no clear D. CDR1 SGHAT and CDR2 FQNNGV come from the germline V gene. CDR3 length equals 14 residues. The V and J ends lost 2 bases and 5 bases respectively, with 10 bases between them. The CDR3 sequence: CASSLLTGDNEQFF. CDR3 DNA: TGTGCCAGCAGCTTATTGACTGGAGACAATGAGCAGTTCTTC. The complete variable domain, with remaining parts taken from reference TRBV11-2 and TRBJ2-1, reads EAGVAQSPRYKIIEKRQSVAFWCNPISGHATLYWYQQILGQGPKLLIQFQNNGVVDDSQLPKDRFSAERLKGVDSTLKIQPAKLEDSAVYLCASSLLTGDNEQFFGPGTRLTVL.

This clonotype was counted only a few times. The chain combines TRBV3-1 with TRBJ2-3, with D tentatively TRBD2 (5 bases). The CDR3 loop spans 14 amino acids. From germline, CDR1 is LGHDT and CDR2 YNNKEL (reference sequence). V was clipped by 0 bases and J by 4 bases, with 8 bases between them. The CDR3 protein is CASSQDSGADTQYF. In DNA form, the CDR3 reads TGTGCCAGCAGCCAAGATTCCGGGGCAGATACGCAGTATTTT.

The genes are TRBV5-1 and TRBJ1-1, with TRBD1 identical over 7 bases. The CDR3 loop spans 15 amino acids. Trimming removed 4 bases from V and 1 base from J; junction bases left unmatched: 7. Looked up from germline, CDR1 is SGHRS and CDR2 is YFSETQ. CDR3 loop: CASSVGDSWNTEAFF. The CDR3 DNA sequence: TGCGCCAGCAGCGTAGGGGACAGTTGGAACACTGAAGCTTTCTTT.

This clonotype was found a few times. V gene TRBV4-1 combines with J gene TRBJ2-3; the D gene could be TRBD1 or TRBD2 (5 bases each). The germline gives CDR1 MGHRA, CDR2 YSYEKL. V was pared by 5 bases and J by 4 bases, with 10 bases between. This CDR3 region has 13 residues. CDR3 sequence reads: CASSGSGPDTQYF. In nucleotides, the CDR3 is TGCGCCAGCAGCGGCTCGGGGCCAGATACGCAGTATTTT.

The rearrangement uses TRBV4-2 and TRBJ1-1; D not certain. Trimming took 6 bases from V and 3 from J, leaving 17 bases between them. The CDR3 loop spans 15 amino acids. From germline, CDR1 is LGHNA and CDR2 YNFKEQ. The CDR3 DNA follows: TGTGCCAGCAGACGGCGAGAAGGCGGGGACACTGAAGCTTTCTTT. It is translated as CASRRREGGDTEAFF.

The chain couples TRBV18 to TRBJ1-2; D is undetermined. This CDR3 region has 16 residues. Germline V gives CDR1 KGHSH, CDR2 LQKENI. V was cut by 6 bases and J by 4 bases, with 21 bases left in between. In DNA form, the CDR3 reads TGTGCCAGCTCTACCCTAGGTGGGCAGTTCGGCTATGGCTACACCTTC. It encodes CASSTLGGQFGYGYTF.